The 28 T cell receptor beta chains below were found in one sample sequenced in a study of cytomegalovirus exposure and HLA in healthy donors. The PCR employed 60 Vbeta primers together with 13 Jbeta primers. Here immunoSEQ multiplex PCR was the method, and the copy in TCRdb shows in-frame clones only, minus some. There are some 120,000 clones in the sample; around 85% occur only once, and about 3.9% lies in the top ten. Sequenced sample: PBMCs. All receptors derive from a man younger than 30 in good health and CMV-seropositive.

The V and J genes are TRBV18 and TRBJ2-2; 7 bases are a match to TRBD1. The CDR3 runs to 14 residues. The V and J ends lost 1 base and 6 bases, in that order; junction bases with no gene match: 2. Germline V gene sequence: CDR1 KGHSH, CDR2 LQKENI. CDR3 coding DNA: TGTGCCAGCTCACCACAGGGGGCGCCCGGGGAGCTGTTTTTT. Translation gives CASSPQGAPGELFF.

The rearrangement uses TRBV2 and TRBJ1-1; perhaps TRBD1 as D (5 bases). Germline CDR1 is SNHLY and CDR2 is FYNNEI. The germline V and J ends were trimmed by 8 bases and 5 bases, with 12 bases remaining between them. The CDR3 sequence is 12 residues long. CDR3 protein: CASPGTATEAFF. CDR3 bases: TGTGCCAGCCCAGGGACTGCTACTGAAGCTTTCTTT.

This clone has more than one count but fewer than ten. V and J are TRBV29-1 and TRBJ2-7; D possibly corresponds to TRBD2 (6 bases). CDR1 is SQVTM, CDR2 ANQGSEA, per germline. V lost 7 bases and J lost 12, with 31 bases in between. CDR3 length: 15 amino acids. CDR3 sequence: CSATSSYPSGARRYF. The CDR3 coding sequence is TGCAGCGCTACGTCATCTTACCCATCGGGAGCCCGAAGGTACTTC.

The rearrangement links TRBV5-4 to TRBJ1-1; 9 bases fit TRBD1. The CDR3 sequence is 15 residues long. J gave up 2 bases and V 4 bases, and 6 bases lay outside the gene matches. Germline V gene data show CDR1 as SGHNT and CDR2 as YYREEE (reference sequence). CDR3 coding DNA: TGTGCCAGCAGCGTCCGGGACAGGGCTAACACTGAAGCTTTCTTT. Translating it yields CASSVRDRANTEAFF. The variable domain in full, completed from reference TRBV5-4 and TRBJ1-1, reads ETGVTQSPTHLIKTRGQQVTLRCSSQSGHNTVSWYQQALGQGPQFIFQYYREEENGRGNFPPRFSGLQFPNYSSELNVNALELDDSALYLCASSVRDRANTEAFFGQGTRLTVV.

The CDR3 DNA is TGCGCCAGCAGCCCCGGACAGGGCGGCGATGAAAAACTGTTTTTT. The encoded protein is CASSPGQGGDEKLFF. The gene calls are TRBV4-3 and TRBJ1-4; 8 positions match TRBD1. The CDR3 has 15 amino acids. In germline, CDR1 is LGHNA, CDR2 YSLEER. The J segment lost 6 bases and the V segment lost 4 bases, leaving 7 bases of the junction unmatched.

The chain uses TRBV5-5 and TRBJ2-3; 12 nucleotides align to TRBD2. V shed 1 base, J shed 3 bases, and the junction held 9 bases outside the gene matches. The CDR3 has 18 amino acids. Germline loops: CDR1 SGHKS, CDR2 YYEKEE (reference sequence). CDR3 nucleotide sequence: TGTGCCAGCAGCTTGAGTCTAGCGGGGGGGCCTCGTACAGATACGCAGTATTTT. Encoded protein: CASSLSLAGGPRTDTQYF. The variable domain in full, with the rest retrieved from reference TRBV5-5 and TRBJ2-3, is DAGVTQSPTHLIKTRGQQVTLRCSPISGHKSVSWYQQVLGQGPQFIFQYYEKEERGRGNFPDRFSARQFPNYSSELNVNALLLGDSALYLCASSLSLAGGPRTDTQYFGPGTRLTVL.

V is TRBV27 and J is TRBJ2-2, with 9 positions matching TRBD2. J lost 6 bases, V lost 5 bases, and 13 bases had no gene match. The CDR3 sequence is 17 residues long. The germline V gene encodes CDR1 MNHEY and CDR2 SMNVEV (reference sequence). The CDR3 loop is CASSRSPLAGLAGELFF. CDR3 DNA: TGTGCCAGCAGTCGATCTCCCCTAGCGGGATTAGCCGGGGAGCTGTTTTTT.

V gene TRBV28 combines with J gene TRBJ2-7; 7 bases match TRBD1. Looked up from germline, CDR1 is MDHEN and CDR2 is SYDVKM. CDR3 length: 15 amino acids. V lost 6 bases to trimming and J lost 3 bases; unmatched junction nucleotides: 11. CDR3 in DNA: TGTGCCAGCAGGAATACAGGGGCCCCTCGCTACGAGCAGTACTTC. As protein: CASRNTGAPRYEQYF.

The chain is built from TRBV5-5 and TRBJ2-3; D is perhaps TRBD2 (7 bases). Looked up from germline, CDR1 is SGHKS and CDR2 is YYEKEE (reference sequence). The CDR3 runs to 16 residues. Trimming pared 4 bases from V and 0 bases from J, leaving 15 bases between. The CDR3 DNA sequence: TGTGCCAGCAGCGGTGGGGGGGCAGCTAGCACAGATACGCAGTATTTT. Residues: CASSGGGAASTDTQYF.

This clone was seen a few times. The genes are TRBV7-2 and TRBJ1-2; tentative D call: TRBD1 (5 bases). V lost 1 base and J 3 bases, leaving 6 bases between the germline ends. The CDR3 has 13 amino acids. Per germline, CDR1 SGHTA and CDR2 FQGNSA. The CDR3, as DNA: TGTGCCAGCAGCTTAGGGGGGGACTATGGCTACACCTTC. It translates to CASSLGGDYGYTF.

This clone showed up just once. The V gene is TRBV5-1, the J gene TRBJ1-1; D ambiguous. Germline CDR1 reads SGHRS; CDR2 reads YFSETQ. Trimming stripped 2 bases from V and 1 base from J, with 9 bases between. This CDR3 is built from 14 residues. For the CDR3, the DNA is TGCGCCAGCAGCTTCAGTTCAGGGAACACTGAAGCTTTCTTT. Translating it yields CASSFSSGNTEAFF.

The chain links TRBV19 to TRBJ2-2; D uncertain. The CDR3 extends over 15 amino acids. V shed 5 bases and J shed 0 bases, with 10 bases lying between them. The germline gives CDR1 LNHDA, CDR2 SQIVND (reference sequence). CDR3 amino acids: CASSFSRTNTGELFF. The DNA for the CDR3 is TGTGCCAGTAGTTTTTCGAGGACGAACACCGGGGAGCTGTTTTTT.

Worth noting for this clone: The same CDR3 is also encoded by other DNA sequences in this sample. The chain links TRBV2 to TRBJ1-2; D remains ambiguous. With 6 bases removed from V and 5 bases from J, the gap between germline ends came to 7 bases. Germline V CDR1 and CDR2: SNHLY, FYNNEI. The CDR3 has 11 amino acids. The CDR3 sequence is CASRPGYGYTF. As DNA, the CDR3 is TGTGCCAGCAGACCGGGGTATGGCTACACCTTC.

The chain is built from TRBV7-2 and TRBJ2-1; 7 bases are a match to TRBD2. Germline loops: CDR1 SGHTA, CDR2 FQGNSA. The CDR3 has 15 amino acids. Unmatched junction bases numbered 0, after V lost 1 base and J lost 0 bases. DNA of the CDR3: TGTGCCAGCAGCTTAGGGACTAGCTCCTACAATGAGCAGTTCTTC. It translates to CASSLGTSSYNEQFF. The whole variable domain, remainder taken from reference TRBV7-2 and TRBJ2-1, is GAGVSQSPSNKVTEKGKDVELRCDPISGHTALYWYRQSLGQGLEFLIYFQGNSAPDKSGLPSDRFSAERTGGSVSTLTIQRTQQEDSAVYLCASSLGTSSYNEQFFGPGTRLTVL.

This clone was seen more than once but under ten times. V usage is TRBV2 and J usage is TRBJ1-1, with TRBD1 matching over 7 bases. Germline-derived CDR1 and CDR2 are SNHLY and FYNNEI. This CDR3 is built from 12 residues. V gave up 8 bases and J gave up 4 bases; unmatched junction bases: 4. The CDR3 sequence: CASPGGSTEAFF. As DNA, the CDR3 is TGTGCCAGCCCAGGGGGGTCCACTGAAGCTTTCTTT.

DNA for the CDR3: TGTGCCACCAGCCCAAGGGAGGGCACAGATACGCAGTATTTT. Its protein is CATSPREGTDTQYF. The chain joins TRBV15 to TRBJ2-3; weak D call: TRBD2 (6 bases). This CDR3 comprises 14 residues. V lost 5 bases to trimming and J lost 1 base, with 10 bases between them. CDR1 and CDR2 from the germline V gene are LNHNV and YYDKDF (reference sequence).

The chain employs TRBV11-3 and TRBJ2-7; 7 bases line up with TRBD1. V shed 4 bases and J 2 bases; nucleotides not matched to a gene: 2. The germline gives CDR1 SGHNT, CDR2 YENEEA. CDR3 length equals 13 residues. CDR3 sequence reads: CASSSGTAYEQYF. Written as DNA, the CDR3 is TGTGCCAGCAGCTCCGGGACAGCCTACGAGCAGTACTTC.

The chain uses TRBV5-1 and TRBJ2-7; 8 nucleotides agree with TRBD1. V lost 0 bases, J lost 3 bases, and 14 bases stayed unmatched. Germline V gives CDR1 SGHRS, CDR2 YFSETQ. The CDR3 loop spans 18 amino acids. CDR3 in DNA: TGCGCCAGCAGCTTGGGCCCAGGTGGGCAGGGGGCTCACTACGAGCAGTACTTC. This codes for CASSLGPGGQGAHYEQYF.

The chain has TRBV30 and TRBJ1-1; TRBD1 might be the D (6 bases). Germline-derived CDR1 and CDR2 are GTSNPN and SVGIG (reference sequence). CDR3 length: 14 residues. Trimming removed 2 bases at V and 0 bases at J, with 10 bases between. In DNA form, the CDR3 reads TGTGCCTGGAGTCCGGACAGCATGAACACTGAAGCTTTCTTT. Translation gives CAWSPDSMNTEAFF.

The chain employs TRBV4-1 and TRBJ2-1, with 15 positions matching TRBD2. Germline V gives CDR1 MGHRA, CDR2 YSYEKL. The V and J ends lost 1 base and 8 bases, in that order; junction bases with no gene match: 9. The CDR3 is 18 amino acids. CDR3 sequence (DNA): TGCGCCAGCAGCCAAGCCCCCCGGACTAGCGGGAGGGTCGATGAGCAGTTCTTC. It is translated as CASSQAPRTSGRVDEQFF.

This rearrangement joins TRBV27 to TRBJ2-7; tentative D call: TRBD2 (5 bases). There are 12 residues in the CDR3. V gave up 3 bases and J gave up 7 bases, with 10 bases separating them. The germline V gene encodes CDR1 MNHEY and CDR2 SMNVEV (reference sequence). The CDR3 region is CASSFWPGEQYF. CDR3 bases: TGTGCCAGCAGTTTTTGGCCGGGGGAGCAGTACTTC.

This chain joins TRBV5-1 and TRBJ1-3; perhaps TRBD1 as D (5 bases). This CDR3 is 14 amino acids long. CDR1 and CDR2 (germline): SGHRS, YFSETQ. The V end lost 4 bases, the J end lost 0 bases, and 8 bases lay between the germline ends. CDR3 in DNA: TGCGCCAGCAGCCAGGGAATCTCTGGAAACACCATATATTTT. Its protein is CASSQGISGNTIYF. Using reference TRBV5-1 and TRBJ1-3 for the parts outside the CDR3, the full variable domain is KAGVTQTPRYLIKTRGQQVTLSCSPISGHRSVSWYQQTPGQGLQFLFEYFSETQRNKGNFPGRFSGRQFSNSRSEMNVSTLELGDSALYLCASSQGISGNTIYFGEGSWLTVV.

The rearrangement links TRBV2 to TRBJ1-1; TRBD1 might be the D (6 bases). Germline assignment: CDR1 SNHLY and CDR2 FYNNEI. V was clipped by 7 bases and J by 10 bases, with 22 bases between them. The CDR3 covers 14 residues. This CDR3 reads CASKGTGGAWGAFF. The CDR3 DNA is TGTGCCAGCAAGGGTACCGGGGGGGCGTGGGGAGCTTTCTTT.

This chain connects TRBV30 to TRBJ1-5; D unresolved. Germline-derived CDR1 and CDR2 are GTSNPN and SVGIG (reference sequence). Trimming removed 0 bases at V and 7 bases at J, with 16 bases between. The CDR3 length is 15 residues. The CDR3 sequence is CAWSVPGPLRQPQHF. The CDR3 DNA reads TGTGCCTGGAGTGTACCCGGCCCCCTGAGGCAGCCCCAGCATTTT.

This rearrangement joins TRBV10-3 to TRBJ2-3, with D maybe TRBD2 (5 bases). From germline, CDR1 is ENHRY and CDR2 SYGVKD. Trimming stripped 5 bases from V and 2 bases from J, with 17 bases between. CDR3 length: 16 amino acids. The CDR3 nucleotides are TGTGCCATCAGTCAAGGACGAAGCGGAGCCACAGATACGCAGTATTTT. Its translation: CAISQGRSGATDTQYF.

This chain joins TRBV25-1 and TRBJ1-2; TRBD1 aligns across 8 bases. This CDR3 has 14 amino acids. Trimming removed 5 bases from V and 8 bases from J; junction bases left unmatched: 10. Germline values: CDR1 MGHDK, CDR2 SYGVNS. CDR3 sequence (DNA): TGTGCCAGCAGTAAAACAGGGGGAAGGTTCGGCTACACCTTC. Its protein product is CASSKTGGRFGYTF.

This clone was counted a single time. The rearrangement joins TRBV27 to TRBJ2-2; 7 nucleotides line up with TRBD2. The length of the CDR3 is 14 residues. Trimming at V came to 5 bases and at J to 6 bases, leaving 6 bases not matched to a gene. The germline CDR1 and CDR2 sequences are MNHEY and SMNVEV (reference sequence). In nucleotides, the CDR3 is TGTGCCAGCAGTCTCACCGCGGGAGCCGGGGAGCTGTTTTTT. Residues: CASSLTAGAGELFF.

This chain links TRBV7-8 with TRBJ1-1; 8 bases align to TRBD1. Trimming at V came to 4 bases and at J to 5 bases, leaving 9 bases not matched to a gene. Germline CDR1 reads SGHVS; CDR2 reads FQNEAQ. CDR3 length equals 15 residues. CDR3 residues: CASSSRGQVGTEAFF. For the CDR3, the DNA is TGTGCCAGCAGCTCCAGGGGGCAAGTGGGAACTGAAGCTTTCTTT. Together with reference TRBV7-8 and TRBJ1-1, the CDR3 gives the full variable domain: GAGVSQSPRYKVAKRGQDVALRCDPISGHVSLFWYQQALGQGPEFLTYFQNEAQLDKSGLPSDRFFAERPEGSVSTLKIQRTQQEDSAVYLCASSSRGQVGTEAFFGQGTRLTVV.